One and the same sample provided the 17 T cell receptor beta chains below, sequenced in a study of CD8+ T cells in alopecia areata. Treatment reported: oral pan-JAK inhibitor, 5-10 mg twice daily. cDNA serving as the sequencing template came from extracted, reverse transcribed RNA. Using immunoSEQ multiplex PCR, the repertoire was profiled, and TCRdb retains in-frame clones only, with some absent. The sample holds over 100,000 clones; 53% are singletons and the top ten take roughly 0.5%. The sequencing here drew on CD4+ T cells sorted from blood, taken at week 4, from a patient treated with tofacitinib. These receptor sequences come from a human donor with alopecia areata.

The gene calls are TRBV6-5 and TRBJ1-1; weak D call: TRBD1 (6 bases). V was clipped by 5 bases and J by 5 bases, with 18 bases between them. This CDR3 comprises 15 residues. Germline CDR1 and CDR2: MNHEY and SVGAGI. CDR3: CASSTTIRGSTEAFF. The CDR3 DNA sequence: TGTGCCAGCAGTACAACCATCAGGGGTTCGACTGAAGCTTTCTTT.

This sequence joins TRBV2 and TRBJ1-1, with a weak D call TRBD1 (5 bases). Trimming took off 8 bases at V and 2 bases at J, with 9 bases between the two ends. CDR1 is SNHLY, CDR2 FYNNEI, per germline. The CDR3 consists of 12 residues. The CDR3 here is CASDRINTEAFF. CDR3 in DNA: TGTGCCAGCGACAGAATAAACACTGAAGCTTTCTTT.

The genes are TRBV18 and TRBJ1-1; D is perhaps TRBD1 (5 bases). Trimming pared 2 bases from V and 6 bases from J, leaving 13 bases between. CDR1 and CDR2 from the germline V gene are KGHSH and LQKENI. This CDR3 is built from 14 residues. In DNA form, the CDR3 reads TGTGCCAGCTCACCAGCGACAGTAAGCGCTGAAGCTTTCTTT. It codes for CASSPATVSAEAFF.

The genes are TRBV5-1 and TRBJ2-7; 7 bases are shared with TRBD2. Germline lookup yields CDR1 SGHRS and CDR2 YFSETQ. V shed 4 bases and J 5 bases; nucleotides not matched to a gene: 6. This CDR3 contains 13 residues. This chain's CDR3 is CASSKERGHEQYF. CDR3 sequence (DNA): TGCGCCAGCAGCAAAGAGCGGGGACACGAGCAGTACTTC.

This chain uses TRBV2 with TRBJ2-3; 7 bases fit TRBD1. The length of the CDR3 is 15 residues. V dropped 11 bases and J dropped 0; count of bases not matched to a gene: 11. The germline gives CDR1 SNHLY, CDR2 FYNNEI. As DNA, the CDR3 is TGTGCCGGCCAGAAACAGGGGCGTAGCACAGATACGCAGTATTTT. Translated: CAGQKQGRSTDTQYF.

This clone was picked up a small number of times. The gene calls are TRBV7-9 and TRBJ1-4, with TRBD1 as a possible D gene (5 bases). CDR3 length: 14 residues. V was trimmed by 4 bases and J by 7 bases, leaving 13 bases between them. In germline, CDR1 is SEHNR, CDR2 FQNEAQ (reference sequence). CDR3 amino acids: CASSSGTRGEKLFF. CDR3 sequence (DNA): TGTGCCAGCAGCTCAGGGACCCGCGGTGAAAAACTGTTTTTT.

The V call is TRBV29-1, the J call TRBJ2-1; 11 bases are a match to TRBD2. CDR3 length: 14 amino acids. The germline gives CDR1 SQVTM, CDR2 ANQGSEA. V was pared by 7 bases and J by 5 bases, with 7 bases of the junction left unmatched. The CDR3 DNA reads TGCAGCGCGATGATAGCGGGAGGGAACAATGAGCAGTTCTTC. This codes for CSAMIAGGNNEQFF.

This clone is a singleton in its sample. The chain combines TRBV2 with TRBJ1-1, with 10 bases fitting TRBD1. Germline loops: CDR1 SNHLY, CDR2 FYNNEI. Trimming at V came to 7 bases and at J to 5 bases, leaving 7 bases not matched to a gene. CDR3 length: 14 amino acids. CDR3 in amino acids: CASIRTGGRTEAFF. The DNA of the CDR3 is TGTGCCAGCATCCGGACAGGGGGAAGAACTGAAGCTTTCTTT. Complete variable domain (other parts from reference TRBV2 and TRBJ1-1): EPEVTQTPSHQVTQMGQEVILRCVPISNHLYFYWYRQILGQKVEFLVSFYNNEISEKSEIFDDQFSVERPDGSNFTLKIRSTKLEDSAMYFCASIRTGGRTEAFFGQGTRLTVV.

A few counts support this clone. This chain joins TRBV12-5 and TRBJ2-5, with D unresolved. Germline CDR1 is LGHNT and CDR2 is FRNRAP. The CDR3 is made up of 12 amino acids. V dropped 7 bases and J dropped 4 bases, with 10 bases sitting between them. CDR3 nucleotides: TGTGCTAGTGCGGTCCGAGTAGAGACCCAGTACTTC. Amino acid sequence: CASAVRVETQYF.

The chain is built from TRBV30 and TRBJ1-5; D not certain. From germline, CDR1 is GTSNPN and CDR2 SVGIG (reference sequence). The CDR3 sequence is 20 residues long. With 2 bases removed from V and 5 bases from J, the gap between germline ends came to 31 bases. CDR3 residues: CAWSPPAGERRWVKDQPQHF. The CDR3 nucleotides read TGTGCCTGGAGTCCCCCCGCTGGTGAGAGGAGGTGGGTCAAGGATCAGCCCCAGCATTTT.

The J gene is TRBJ1-6, the V gene TRBV14, with 8 bases lining up with TRBD1. The CDR3 is 14 amino acids. With 4 bases clipped from V and 9 bases from J, the junction kept 5 bases outside the gene matches. Germline-derived CDR1 and CDR2 are SGHDN and FVKESK. The CDR3 sequence: CASSPQGAASPLHF. The CDR3 DNA reads as TGTGCCAGCAGCCCCCAGGGGGCAGCTTCACCCCTCCACTTT.

As concerns this clone: Possible read error: a much larger clone is one base away. This chain links TRBV11-2 with TRBJ1-1; unclear D gene. Germline CDR1 and CDR2: SGHAT and FQNNGV. The CDR3 sequence is 13 residues long. The germline V and J ends were trimmed by 3 bases and 1 base, with 6 bases remaining between them. The CDR3 sequence: CASSFGPNTEAFF. CDR3 DNA: TGTGCCAGCAGCTTTGGACCGAACACTGAAGCTTTCTTT.

The chain recombines TRBV29-1 with TRBJ2-6, with D possibly TRBD1 on 6 matching bases. The CDR3 is 17 amino acids. Germline V gene sequence: CDR1 SQVTM, CDR2 ANQGSEA. Trimming removed 5 bases from V and 1 base from J, with 18 bases in between. The CDR3 loop reads CSVPLQDRSSGANVLTF. Here the CDR3 DNA reads TGCAGCGTTCCATTGCAGGACAGATCATCTGGGGCCAACGTCCTGACTTTC.

The chain combines TRBV19 with TRBJ2-1; D not resolved. Per germline, CDR1 LNHDA and CDR2 SQIVND (reference sequence). Trimming removed 3 bases at V and 9 bases at J, with 24 bases between. The CDR3 is made up of 17 amino acids. The CDR3 coding sequence is TGTGCCAGTAGTATTAGGGTAGCCTCCGCCCCAGTGAGTGAGCAGTTCTTC. Translated, it gives CASSIRVASAPVSEQFF.

The chain recombines TRBV7-3 with TRBJ2-1; TRBD2 matches 11 bases. Germline V CDR1 and CDR2: SGHTA, FQGTGA. The CDR3 consists of 16 residues. V was clipped by 5 bases and J by 5 bases; unmatched bases: 8. This CDR3 is CASSKIAGGVNNEQFF. As DNA, the CDR3 is TGTGCCAGCAGCAAGATAGCGGGAGGGGTAAACAATGAGCAGTTCTTC. The full variable domain, its missing parts supplied by reference TRBV7-3 and TRBJ2-1, is GAGVSQTPSNKVTEKGKYVELRCDPISGHTALYWYRQSLGQGPEFLIYFQGTGAADDSGLPNDRFFAVRPEGSVSTLKIQRTERGDSAVYLCASSKIAGGVNNEQFFGPGTRLTVL.

Notes on this clone: The same CDR3 also results from other DNA sequences found in this sample. The rearrangement links TRBV30 to TRBJ2-3; 9 bases map to TRBD2. The J segment lost 2 bases and the V segment lost 1 base, leaving 4 bases of the junction unmatched. This CDR3 is 15 amino acids long. Germline V gives CDR1 GTSNPN, CDR2 SVGIG (reference sequence). The CDR3 DNA sequence: TGTGCCTGGAGTGGCCTAGCGGGATACACAGATACGCAGTATTTT. This codes for CAWSGLAGYTDTQYF.

This clone has at least ten counts. Other nucleotide sequences from this sample produce the same CDR3. V usage is TRBV6-6 and J usage is TRBJ1-1; 8 positions match TRBD1. The CDR3 is 14 residues long. V dropped 5 bases and J dropped 1; count of bases not matched to a gene: 3. Germline assignment: CDR1 MNHNY and CDR2 SVGAGI (reference sequence). This chain's CDR3 is CASSTDRGNTEAFF. For the CDR3, the DNA is TGTGCCAGCAGTACCGACAGGGGGAACACTGAAGCTTTCTTT.